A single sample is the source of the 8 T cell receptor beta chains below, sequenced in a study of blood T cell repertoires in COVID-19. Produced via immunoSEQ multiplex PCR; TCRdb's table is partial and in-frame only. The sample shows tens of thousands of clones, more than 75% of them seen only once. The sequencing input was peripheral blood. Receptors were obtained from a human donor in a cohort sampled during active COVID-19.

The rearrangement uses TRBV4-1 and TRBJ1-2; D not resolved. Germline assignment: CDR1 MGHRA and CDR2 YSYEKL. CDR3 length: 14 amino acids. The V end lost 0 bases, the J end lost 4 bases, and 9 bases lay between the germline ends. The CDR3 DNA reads TGCGCCAGCAGCCAAGATATAAACAGCTATGGCTACACCTTC. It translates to CASSQDINSYGYTF.

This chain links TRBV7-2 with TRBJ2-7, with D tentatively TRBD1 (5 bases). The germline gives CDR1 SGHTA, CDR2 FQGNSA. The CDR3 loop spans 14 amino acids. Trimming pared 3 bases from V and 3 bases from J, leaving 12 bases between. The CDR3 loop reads CASSFGRANYEQYF. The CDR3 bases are TGTGCCAGCAGCTTCGGCAGGGCTAACTACGAGCAGTACTTC. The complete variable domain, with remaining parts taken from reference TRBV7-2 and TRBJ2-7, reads GAGVSQSPSNKVTEKGKDVELRCDPISGHTALYWYRQSLGQGLEFLIYFQGNSAPDKSGLPSDRFSAERTGGSVSTLTIQRTQQEDSAVYLCASSFGRANYEQYFGPGTRLTVT.

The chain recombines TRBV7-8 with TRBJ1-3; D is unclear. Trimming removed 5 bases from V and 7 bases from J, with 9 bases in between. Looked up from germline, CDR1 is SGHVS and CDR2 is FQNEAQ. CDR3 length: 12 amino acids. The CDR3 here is CASSPNSNTIYF. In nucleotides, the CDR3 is TGTGCCAGCAGCCCCAATAGTAACACCATATATTTT.

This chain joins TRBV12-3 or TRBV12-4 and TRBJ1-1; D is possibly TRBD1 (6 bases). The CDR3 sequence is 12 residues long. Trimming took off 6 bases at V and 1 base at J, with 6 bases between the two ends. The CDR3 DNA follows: TGTGCCAGCAGGACAGGGAACACTGAAGCTTTCTTT. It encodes CASRTGNTEAFF.

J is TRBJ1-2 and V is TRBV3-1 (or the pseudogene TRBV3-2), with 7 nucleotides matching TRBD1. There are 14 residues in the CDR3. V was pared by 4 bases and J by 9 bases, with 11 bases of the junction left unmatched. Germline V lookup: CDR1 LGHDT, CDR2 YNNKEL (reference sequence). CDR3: CASSLISGTERYTF. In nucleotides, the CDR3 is TGTGCCAGCAGCCTTATTTCCGGGACAGAGCGCTACACCTTC.

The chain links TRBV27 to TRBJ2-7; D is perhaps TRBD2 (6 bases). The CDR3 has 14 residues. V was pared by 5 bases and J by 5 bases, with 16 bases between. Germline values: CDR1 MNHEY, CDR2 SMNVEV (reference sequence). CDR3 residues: CASSPLGGLHEQYF. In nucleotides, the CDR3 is TGTGCCAGCAGTCCGCTCGGAGGGCTCCACGAGCAGTACTTC.

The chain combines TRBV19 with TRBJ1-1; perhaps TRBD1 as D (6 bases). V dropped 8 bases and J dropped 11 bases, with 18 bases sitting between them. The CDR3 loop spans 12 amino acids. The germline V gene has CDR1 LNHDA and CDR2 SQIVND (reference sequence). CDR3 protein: CASSQRGLGAFF. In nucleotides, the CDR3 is TGTGCCAGTTCCCAGCGGGGGCTTGGGGCTTTCTTT.

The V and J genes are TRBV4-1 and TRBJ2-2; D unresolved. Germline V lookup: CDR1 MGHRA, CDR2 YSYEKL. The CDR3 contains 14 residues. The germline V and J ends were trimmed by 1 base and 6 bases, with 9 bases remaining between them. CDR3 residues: CASSQGVSAGELFF. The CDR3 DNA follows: TGCGCCAGCAGCCAAGGAGTATCGGCCGGGGAGCTGTTTTTT.